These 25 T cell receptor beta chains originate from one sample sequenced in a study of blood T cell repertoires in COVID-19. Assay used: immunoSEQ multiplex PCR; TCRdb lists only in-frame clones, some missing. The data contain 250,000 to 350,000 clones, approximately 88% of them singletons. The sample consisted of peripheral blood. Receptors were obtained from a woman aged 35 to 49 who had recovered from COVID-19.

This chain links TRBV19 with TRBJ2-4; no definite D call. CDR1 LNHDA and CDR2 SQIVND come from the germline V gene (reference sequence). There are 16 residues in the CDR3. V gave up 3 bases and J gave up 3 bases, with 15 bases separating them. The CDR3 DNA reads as TGTGCCAGTAGTATGCCCCCGGGTCTTGGCAAAAACATTCAGTACTTC. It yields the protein CASSMPPGLGKNIQYF. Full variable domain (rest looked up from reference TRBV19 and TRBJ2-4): DGGITQSPKYLFRKEGQNVTLSCEQNLNHDAMYWYRQDPGQGLRLIYYSQIVNDFQKGDIAEGYSVSREKKESFPLTVTSAQKNPTAFYLCASSMPPGLGKNIQYFGAGTRLSVL.

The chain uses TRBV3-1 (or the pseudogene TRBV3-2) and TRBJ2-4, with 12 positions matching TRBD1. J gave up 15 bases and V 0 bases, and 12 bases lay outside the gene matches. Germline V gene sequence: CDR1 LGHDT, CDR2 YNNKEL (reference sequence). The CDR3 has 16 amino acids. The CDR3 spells CASSQDAGTGGSVWYF. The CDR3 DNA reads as TGTGCCAGCAGCCAAGATGCGGGGACAGGGGGCTCAGTTTGGTACTTC.

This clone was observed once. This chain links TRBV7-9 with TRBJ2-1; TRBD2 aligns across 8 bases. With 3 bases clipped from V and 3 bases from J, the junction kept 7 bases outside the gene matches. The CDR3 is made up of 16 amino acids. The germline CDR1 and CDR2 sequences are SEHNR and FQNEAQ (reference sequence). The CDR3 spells CASSFGVAGLYNEQFF. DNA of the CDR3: TGTGCCAGCAGCTTTGGTGTAGCGGGACTCTACAATGAGCAGTTCTTC.

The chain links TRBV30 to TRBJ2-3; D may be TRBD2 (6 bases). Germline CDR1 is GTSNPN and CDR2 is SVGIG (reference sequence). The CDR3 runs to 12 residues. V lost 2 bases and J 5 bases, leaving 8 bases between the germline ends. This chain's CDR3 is CAWSRAGDTQYF. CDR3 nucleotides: TGTGCCTGGAGTCGAGCGGGAGATACGCAGTATTTT. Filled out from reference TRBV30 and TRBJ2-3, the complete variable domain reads SQTIHQWPATLVQPVGSPLSLECTVEGTSNPNLYWYRQAAGRGLQLLFYSVGIGQISSEVPQNLSASRPQDRQFILSSKKLLLSDSGFYLCAWSRAGDTQYFGPGTRLTVL.

The CDR3 is CASKTDFDEQYF. The DNA for the CDR3 is TGTGCCAGCAAGACAGATTTCGACGAGCAGTACTTC. The V gene is TRBV27, the J gene TRBJ2-7, with a possible D match to TRBD1 (5 bases). This CDR3 has 12 amino acids. Trimming removed 7 bases at V and 5 bases at J, with 12 bases between. The germline V gene encodes CDR1 MNHEY and CDR2 SMNVEV (reference sequence).

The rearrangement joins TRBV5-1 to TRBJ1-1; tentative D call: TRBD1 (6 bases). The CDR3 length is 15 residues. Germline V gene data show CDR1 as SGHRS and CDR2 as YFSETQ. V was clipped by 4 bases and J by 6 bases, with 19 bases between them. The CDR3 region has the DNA TGCGCCAGCAGCCCGGGCTCGGCAGGGGTCCCTGAAGCTTTCTTT. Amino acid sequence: CASSPGSAGVPEAFF.

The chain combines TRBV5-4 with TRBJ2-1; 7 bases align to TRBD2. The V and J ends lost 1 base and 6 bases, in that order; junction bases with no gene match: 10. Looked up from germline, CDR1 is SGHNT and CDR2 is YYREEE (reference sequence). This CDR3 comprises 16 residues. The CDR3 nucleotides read TGTGCCAGCAGCTTGTGGAGTCTAGCGGAGACCAATGAGCAGTTCTTC. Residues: CASSLWSLAETNEQFF.

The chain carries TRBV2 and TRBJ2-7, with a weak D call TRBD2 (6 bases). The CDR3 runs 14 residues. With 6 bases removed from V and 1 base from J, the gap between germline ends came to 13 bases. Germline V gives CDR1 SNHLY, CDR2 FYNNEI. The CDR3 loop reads CASSLGTSSYEQYF. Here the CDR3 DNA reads TGTGCCAGCAGCCTCGGGACTTCTTCCTACGAGCAGTACTTC.

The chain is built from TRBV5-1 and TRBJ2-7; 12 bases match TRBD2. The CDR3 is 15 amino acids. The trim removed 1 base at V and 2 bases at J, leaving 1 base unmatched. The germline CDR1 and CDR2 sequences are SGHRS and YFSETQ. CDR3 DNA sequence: TGCGCCAGCAGCTTGAGACTAGCGGGAGCCTACGAGCAGTACTTC. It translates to CASSLRLAGAYEQYF.

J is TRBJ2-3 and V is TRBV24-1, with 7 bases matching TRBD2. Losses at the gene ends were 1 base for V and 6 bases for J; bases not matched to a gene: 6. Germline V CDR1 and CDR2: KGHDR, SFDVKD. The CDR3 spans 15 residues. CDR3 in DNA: TGTGCCACCAGTGATTTCGCGGGAGCCGGGGATACGCAGTATTTT. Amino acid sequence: CATSDFAGAGDTQYF.

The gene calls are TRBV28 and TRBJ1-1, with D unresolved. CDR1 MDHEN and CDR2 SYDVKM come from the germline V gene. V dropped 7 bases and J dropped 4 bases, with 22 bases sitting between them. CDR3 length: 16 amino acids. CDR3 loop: CASTPLFARPGTEAFF. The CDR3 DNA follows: TGTGCCAGCACTCCCCTTTTTGCTCGCCCGGGCACTGAAGCTTTCTTT.

The chain's CDR3 is CASSRNTGTAYEQYF. Written as DNA, the CDR3 is TGTGCCAGCAGCCGGAATACAGGGACAGCATACGAGCAGTACTTC. The rearrangement uses TRBV11-2 and TRBJ2-7; 7 nucleotides align to TRBD1. This CDR3 region has 15 residues. V was clipped by 5 bases and J by 4 bases; unmatched bases: 11. Germline lookup yields CDR1 SGHAT and CDR2 FQNNGV. Combining the CDR3 with reference TRBV11-2 and TRBJ2-7 gives the whole variable domain EAGVAQSPRYKIIEKRQSVAFWCNPISGHATLYWYQQILGQGPKLLIQFQNNGVVDDSQLPKDRFSAERLKGVDSTLKIQPAKLEDSAVYLCASSRNTGTAYEQYFGPGTRLTVT.

The CDR3 DNA reads TGTGCCAGCAGTTTCCTGGGACAGGGAATAACAACTAATGAAAAACTGTTTTTT. It encodes CASSFLGQGITTNEKLFF. This chain links TRBV28 with TRBJ1-4, with 9 bases that match TRBD1. Per germline, CDR1 MDHEN and CDR2 SYDVKM. The CDR3 covers 18 residues. The V gene end was trimmed by 3 bases and the J gene end by 0 bases; junction bases not matched to a gene: 8.

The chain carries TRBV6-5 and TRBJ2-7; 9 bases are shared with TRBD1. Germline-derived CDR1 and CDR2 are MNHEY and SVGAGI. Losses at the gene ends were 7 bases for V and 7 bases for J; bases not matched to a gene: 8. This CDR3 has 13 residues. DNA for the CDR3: TGTGCCAGCACCATACAGGGGGCAGGGGAGCAGTACTTC. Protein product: CASTIQGAGEQYF.

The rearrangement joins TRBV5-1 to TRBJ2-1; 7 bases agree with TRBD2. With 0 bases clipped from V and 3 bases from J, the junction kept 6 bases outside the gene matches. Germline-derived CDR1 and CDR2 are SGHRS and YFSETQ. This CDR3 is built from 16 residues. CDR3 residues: CASSLGGTTNYNEQFF. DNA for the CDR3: TGCGCCAGCAGCTTGGGTGGGACTACTAACTACAATGAGCAGTTCTTC.

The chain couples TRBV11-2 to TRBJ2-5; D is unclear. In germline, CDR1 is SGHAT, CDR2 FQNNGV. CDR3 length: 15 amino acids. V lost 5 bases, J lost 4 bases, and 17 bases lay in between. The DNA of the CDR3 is TGTGCCAGCAGCCCAACGGTTCCCCTGCGAGAGACCCAGTACTTC. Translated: CASSPTVPLRETQYF.

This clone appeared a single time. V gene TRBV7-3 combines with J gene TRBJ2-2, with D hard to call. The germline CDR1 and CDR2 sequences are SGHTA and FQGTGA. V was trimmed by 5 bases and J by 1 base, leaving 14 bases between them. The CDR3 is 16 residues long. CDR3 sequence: CASSRLGVLNTGELFF. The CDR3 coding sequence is TGTGCCAGCAGCCGTCTCGGTGTTTTGAACACCGGGGAGCTGTTTTTT.

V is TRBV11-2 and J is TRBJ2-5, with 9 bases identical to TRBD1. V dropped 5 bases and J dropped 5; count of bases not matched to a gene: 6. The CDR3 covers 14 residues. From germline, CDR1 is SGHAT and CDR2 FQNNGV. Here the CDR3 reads CASSPQGARETQYF. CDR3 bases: TGTGCCAGCAGCCCACAGGGGGCAAGGGAGACCCAGTACTTC.

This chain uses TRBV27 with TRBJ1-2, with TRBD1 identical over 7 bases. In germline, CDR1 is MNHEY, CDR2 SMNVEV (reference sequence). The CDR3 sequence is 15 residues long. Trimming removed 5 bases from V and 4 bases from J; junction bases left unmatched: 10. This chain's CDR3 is CASSTTRGFGYGYTF. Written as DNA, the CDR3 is TGTGCCAGCAGTACCACCAGGGGGTTCGGCTATGGCTACACCTTC.

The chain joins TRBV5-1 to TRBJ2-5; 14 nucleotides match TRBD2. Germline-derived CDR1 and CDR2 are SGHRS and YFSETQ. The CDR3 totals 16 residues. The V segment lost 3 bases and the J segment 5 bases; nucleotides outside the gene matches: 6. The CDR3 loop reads CASSSGLAGGAETQYF. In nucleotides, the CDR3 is TGCGCCAGCAGCTCCGGACTAGCGGGAGGAGCGGAGACCCAGTACTTC. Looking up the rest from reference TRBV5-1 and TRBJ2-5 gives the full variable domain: KAGVTQTPRYLIKTRGQQVTLSCSPISGHRSVSWYQQTPGQGLQFLFEYFSETQRNKGNFPGRFSGRQFSNSRSEMNVSTLELGDSALYLCASSSGLAGGAETQYFGPGTRLLVL.

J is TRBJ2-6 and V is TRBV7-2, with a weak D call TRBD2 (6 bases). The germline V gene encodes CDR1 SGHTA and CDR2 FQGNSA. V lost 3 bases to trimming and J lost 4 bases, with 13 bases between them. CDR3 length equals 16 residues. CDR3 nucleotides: TGTGCCAGCAGCTTGCGGGGTGGAGGAGGGGCCAACGTCCTGACTTTC. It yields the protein CASSLRGGGGANVLTF.

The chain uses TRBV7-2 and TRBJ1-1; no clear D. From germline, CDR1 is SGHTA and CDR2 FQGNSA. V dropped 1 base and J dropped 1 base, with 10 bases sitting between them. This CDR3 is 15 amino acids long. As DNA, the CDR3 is TGTGCCAGCAGCTTAGTTCCAGATGAGAACACTGAAGCTTTCTTT. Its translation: CASSLVPDENTEAFF.

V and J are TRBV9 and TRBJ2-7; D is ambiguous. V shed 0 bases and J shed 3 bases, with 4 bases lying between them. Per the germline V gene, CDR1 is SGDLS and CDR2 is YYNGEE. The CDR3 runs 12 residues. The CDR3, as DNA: TGTGCCAGCAGCGTAGACGGCTACGAGCAGTACTTC. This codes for CASSVDGYEQYF.

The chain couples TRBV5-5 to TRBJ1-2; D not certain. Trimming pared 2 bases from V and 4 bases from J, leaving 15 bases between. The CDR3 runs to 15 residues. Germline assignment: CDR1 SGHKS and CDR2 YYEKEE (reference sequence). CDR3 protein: CASSLSGAELYGYTF. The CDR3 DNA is TGTGCCAGCAGCTTAAGTGGAGCAGAACTCTATGGCTACACCTTC.

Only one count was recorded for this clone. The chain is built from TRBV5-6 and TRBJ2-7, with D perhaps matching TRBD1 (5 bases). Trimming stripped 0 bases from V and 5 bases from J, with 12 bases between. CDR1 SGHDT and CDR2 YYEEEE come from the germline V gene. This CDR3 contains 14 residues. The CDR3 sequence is CASSLEGPFHEQYF. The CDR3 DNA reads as TGTGCCAGCAGCTTGGAGGGGCCATTCCACGAGCAGTACTTC.